This is a list of T cell receptor beta chains from one sample in a study of vaccination and CD4 T cells after COVID-19. TCRdb ran MiXCR on the PCR reads and lists one entry per CDR3 protein. The profile shows around 17,000 distinct CDR3 sequences, over 65% of them singletons. Their antigens are not known. Input material: CD4+ T cells from blood, cultured in vitro. Receptors originate from a human donor who had recovered from COVID-19. CDR3s include the opening cysteine and the closing phenylalanine or tryptophan. The order of the fields is J gene, clone size, V gene, D gene, CDR3 protein, CDR3 DNA. The D gene is left open where the match is weak. Where a row states a size, it is once, few, many or the class of an expanded clone; other rows omit it.

TRBJ1-1	few	TRBV28	.	CASSWIYERGEAFF	TGTGCCAGCAGTTGGATCTATGAGCGAGGTGAAGCTTTCTTT
TRBJ2-2	few	TRBV15	TRBD2	CATSRDPTSGGAGELFF	TGTGCCACCAGCAGAGATCCGACTAGCGGGGGGGCCGGGGAGCTGTTTTTT
TRBJ2-3	.	TRBV24-1	TRBD1	CATGERDRALTQYF	TGTGCCACCGGGGAACGGGACAGGGCTCTTACGCAGTATTTT
TRBJ1-2	.	TRBV20-1	TRBD1	CSVPDRGYGYTF	TGCAGTGTCCCCGACAGGGGGTATGGCTACACCTTC
TRBJ2-3	.	TRBV5-5	TRBD2	CASSPVAGRGTDTQYF	TGTGCCAGCAGCCCCGTAGCGGGACGGGGCACAGATACGCAGTATTTT
TRBJ1-1	.	TRBV5-5	.	CASSLGQGRTEAFF	TGTGCCAGCAGCTTGGGGCAGGGTCGGACTGAAGCTTTCTTT
TRBJ2-7	.	TRBV20-1	.	CSARGPNYEQYF	TGCAGTGCTAGAGGCCCCAATTACGAGCAGTACTTC
TRBJ2-5	.	TRBV12-3/TRBV12-4	TRBD2	CASSGGGAQETQYF	TGTGCCAGCAGTGGCGGGGGGGCCCAAGAGACCCAGTACTTC
TRBJ2-3	.	TRBV5-1	.	CASSLGPLGGTDTQYF	TGCGCCAGCAGCTTGGGGCCCCTTGGGGGCACAGATACGCAGTATTTT
TRBJ1-2	.	TRBV6-5	.	CASSSEGVYGYTF	TGTGCCAGCAGTTCGGAGGGTGTCTATGGCTACACCTTC
TRBJ2-5	.	TRBV2	.	CASSVNSAWGGAETQYF	TGTGCCAGCAGTGTAAATTCTGCGTGGGGGGGCGCGGAGACCCAGTACTTC
TRBJ1-2	.	TRBV20-1	.	CSASPSRRYGYTF	TGCAGTGCTAGCCCCAGCCGCCGCTATGGCTACACCTTC
TRBJ2-3	.	TRBV30	TRBD2	CAWSSGRSGREDTQYF	TGTGCCTGGAGTTCAGGCCGGTCGGGGAGGGAAGATACGCAGTATTTT
TRBJ1-3	.	TRBV11-3	.	CASSADPGNTIYF	TGTGCCAGCAGCGCCGACCCTGGAAACACCATATATTTT
TRBJ2-7	.	TRBV6-1	TRBD2	CASLSGSGGNEQYF	TGTGCCAGCCTCTCCGGTAGCGGGGGGAACGAGCAGTACTTC
TRBJ1-3	once	TRBV20-1	TRBD1	CSAGQGAGNTIYF	TGCAGTGCAGGACAGGGAGCTGGAAACACCATATATTTT
TRBJ1-5	.	TRBV2	.	CASSEGRVSNQPQHF	TGTGCCAGCAGTGAAGGGAGGGTGAGCAATCAGCCCCAGCATTTT
TRBJ1-2	.	TRBV6-1	TRBD1	CASSRNDRGSYGYTF	TGTGCCAGCAGTCGAAACGACAGGGGCTCCTATGGCTACACCTTC
TRBJ1-5	few	TRBV25-1	TRBD1	CASSEAGTGGNQPQHF	TGTGCCAGCAGTGAAGCCGGGACAGGGGGCAATCAGCCCCAGCATTTT
TRBJ1-1	.	TRBV11-2	.	CASSLGLRSMNTEAFF	TGTGCCAGCAGCTTAGGACTACGGTCAATGAACACTGAAGCTTTCTTT
TRBJ2-5	.	TRBV30	.	CAWSPGVETQYF	TGTGCCTGGAGTCCGGGAGTGGAGACCCAGTACTTC
TRBJ2-2	.	TRBV24-1	.	CATSDLRQNTGELFF	TGTGCCACCAGTGATTTGAGACAGAACACCGGGGAGCTGTTTTTT
TRBJ2-3	.	TRBV5-1	.	CASSLQDTDTQYF	TGCGCCAGCAGCTTGCAGGACACAGATACGCAGTATTTT
TRBJ2-2	.	TRBV6-2/TRBV6-3	.	CASSYWTVNTGELFF	TGTGCCAGCAGTTATTGGACTGTGAACACCGGGGAGCTGTTTTTT
TRBJ2-7	few	TRBV21-1	.	CASSSRGAKTYSYEQYF	TGTGCCAGCAGCTCTCGGGGCGCAAAAACCTACTCCTACGAGCAGTACTTC
TRBJ1-3	once	TRBV20-1	.	CSANARLASGNTIYF	TGCAGTGCTAATGCGCGGTTGGCCTCTGGAAACACCATATATTTT
TRBJ2-7	once	TRBV20-1	TRBD2	CSARPSGRDEQYF	TGCAGTGCTAGACCTAGCGGGAGGGACGAGCAGTACTTC
TRBJ2-1	.	TRBV4-1	.	CASSPRGRNEQFF	TGCGCCAGCTCCCCACGGGGCAGGAATGAGCAGTTCTTC
TRBJ2-2	.	TRBV19	TRBD1	CASSITGQGPGELFF	TGTGCCAGTAGTATAACCGGACAGGGTCCCGGGGAGCTGTTTTTT